This T cell receptor (beta chain) was obtained from a study of regulatory T cells in long-lasting Graves disease. Overall study: Graves' patients, newly diagnosed, had taken antithyroid drugs under 3 months.

Noted time point: newly diagnosed GD, antithyroid drugs for less than 3 months. Extracted PBMC RNA gave rise to the TCR library. Trimming stripped 3 bases from V and 2 bases from J, with 8 bases between. Germline V gives CDR1 MNHNS, CDR2 SASEGT. This CDR3 spans 13 amino acids. Concerning this clonotype itself: The antigen is undetermined.

Study results and limitations: Small sample size may have lowered accuracy. Persistent disease exhibited a predilection for TRBV28, TRBJ1-2 and TRBJ2-5.

iRepertoire HTBI primers and Arm-PCR of CDR3 regions built TCR beta libraries. TCRdb reanalysed the multiplex PCR reads using MiXCR and keeps one entry per CDR3 protein. Of approximately 470,000 distinct CDR3 sequences listed, under 20% were seen once; the top ten hold 10% to 15%. These same records also appear under a second study, on T cells in Graves' hyperthyroidism and ophthalmopathy. From that study: First-round RT-PCR targeting the TCR CDR3 was performed with the HTBI primer set.

This sequence joins TRBV6-1 and TRBJ2-7; D is unresolved. Sequenced material: peripheral blood mononuclear cells (PBMCs), taken at new diagnosis, from a patient treated with antithyroid drugs. This receptor was obtained from a man aged 40-49 years with Graves disease. Written as DNA, the CDR3 is TGTGCCAGCAGTGAGGCGGTAACCTACGAGCAGTACTTC. Its protein is CASSEAVTYEQYF.